This TCR beta chain appears in the sequencing data of a study of shared clonotypes between healthy human individuals. Overall study context: CD8 memory received one plate per donor, CD8 naive two, CD4 memory three and CD4 naive three. Study findings and constraints: Specimens sampled were limited to blood, with tissue repertoires likely differing. Naive subsets generally had larger estimated richness than memory subsets.

As regards this clone: Its antigen is unidentified. Other DNA sequences in this sample translate to the same CDR3.

Cells designated naive CD8 were CD45RO-negative and were positively selected for CCR7, with terminally differentiated effector memory CD45RA+ cells excluded. The CDR3 loop spans 14 amino acids. After removal of 3 bases from V and 7 bases from J, the junction contained 5 bases not matched to a gene. The germline gives CDR1 SGHRS, CDR2 YFSETQ. TCRdb's copy holds only in-frame clones and misses some; the assay was immunoSEQ multiplex PCR. Of 1.5 million to 2.5 million clones detected, around 96% appear once; the ten largest clones hold 1% to 1.5%. Source material: naive CD8+ T cells sorted from blood. The chain couples TRBV5-1 to TRBJ2-1, with 9 positions matching TRBD1. This clonotype originated in a man aged 18-30 years in good health. Here the CDR3 reads CASSSGQGSNEQFF. CDR3 sequence (DNA): TGCGCCAGCAGCTCGGGACAGGGTTCGAATGAGCAGTTCTTC.